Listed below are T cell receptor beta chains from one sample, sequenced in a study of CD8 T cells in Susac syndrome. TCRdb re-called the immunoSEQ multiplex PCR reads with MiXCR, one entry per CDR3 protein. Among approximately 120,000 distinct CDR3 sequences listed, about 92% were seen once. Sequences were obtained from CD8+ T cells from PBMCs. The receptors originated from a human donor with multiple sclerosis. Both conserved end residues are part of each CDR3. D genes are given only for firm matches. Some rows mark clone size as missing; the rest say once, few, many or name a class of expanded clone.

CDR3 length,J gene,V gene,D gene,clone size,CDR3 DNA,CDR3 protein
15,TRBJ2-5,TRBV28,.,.,TGTGCCAGCAGTCCCCGCGGGACGTACCAAGAGACCCAGTACTTC,CASSPRGTYQETQYF
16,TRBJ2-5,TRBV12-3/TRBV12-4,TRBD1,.,TGTGCCAGCAGTCAACGGACAGGGGGTTACCGGGAGACCCAGTACTTC,CASSQRTGGYRETQYF
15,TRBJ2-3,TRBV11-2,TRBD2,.,TGTGCCAGCAGCTTAACTAGCGGGCCGTCAGATACGCAGTATTTT,CASSLTSGPSDTQYF
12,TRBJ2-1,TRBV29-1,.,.,TGCAGCGTTCGCCGGGCCCCTGGTGAGCAGTTCTTC,CSVRRAPGEQFF
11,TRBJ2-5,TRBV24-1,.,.,TGTGCCACCAGTCTGGGGGAGACCCAGTACTTC,CATSLGETQYF
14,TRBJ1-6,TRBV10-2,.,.,TGCGCCAGCAGTGAGGGACGCCTCACTTCACCCCTCCACTTT,CASSEGRLTSPLHF
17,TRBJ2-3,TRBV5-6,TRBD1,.,TGTGCCAGCAGCTTGGTACCCCAGGGGGCTAGCACAGATACGCAGTATTTT,CASSLVPQGASTDTQYF
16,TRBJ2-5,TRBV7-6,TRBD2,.,TGTGCCAGCAGCTTAGCGCGCCAGCGGGATCAAGAGACCCAGTACTTC,CASSLARQRDQETQYF
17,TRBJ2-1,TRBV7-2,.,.,TGTGCCAGCAGTCGCTCCCGGCCGGGCACCTCCTACAATGAGCAGTTCTTC,CASSRSRPGTSYNEQFF
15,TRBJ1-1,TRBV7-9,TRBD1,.,TGTGCCAGCAGCCCCCCCGGGACAGCAAACACTGAAGCTTTCTTT,CASSPPGTANTEAFF
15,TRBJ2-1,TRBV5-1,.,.,TGCGCCAGCAGCTTTAACACAGACTCGTACAATGAGCAGTTCTTC,CASSFNTDSYNEQFF
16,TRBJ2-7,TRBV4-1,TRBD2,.,TGCGCCAGCAGCCCTGGCGGACTAGCGGGGGTCTACGAGCAGTACTTC,CASSPGGLAGVYEQYF
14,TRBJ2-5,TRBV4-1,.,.,TGCGCCAGCAGCCAAAGGGGATACCAAGAGACCCAGTACTTC,CASSQRGYQETQYF
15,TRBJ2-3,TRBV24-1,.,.,TGTGCCACCAGTGATACAACAGGAGCCACAGATACGCAGTATTTT,CATSDTTGATDTQYF
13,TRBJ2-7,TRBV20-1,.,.,TGCAGTGCTAGACCGGACTCTCCTTACGAGCAGTACTTC,CSARPDSPYEQYF
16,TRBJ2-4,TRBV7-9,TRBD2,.,TGTGCCAGCAGCTTAGTTGGACTAGACCTTGGTGACATTCAGTACTTC,CASSLVGLDLGDIQYF
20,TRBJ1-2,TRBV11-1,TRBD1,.,TGTGCCAGCAGCTTAGGGGCAGGGGGCGGCCAGACCCCGGATTACTATGGCTACACCTTC,CASSLGAGGGQTPDYYGYTF
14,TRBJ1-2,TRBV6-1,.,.,TGTGCCAGCAGGTCGGGACACCTGAACTATGGCTACACCTTC,CASRSGHLNYGYTF
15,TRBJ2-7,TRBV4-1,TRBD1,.,TGCGCCAGCAGCCAAGGGGACAGGGGGCTCTACGAGCAGTACTTC,CASSQGDRGLYEQYF
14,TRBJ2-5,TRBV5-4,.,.,TGTGCCAGCAGCTCCCCCGGGGGCAGGGAGACCCAGTACTTC,CASSSPGGRETQYF
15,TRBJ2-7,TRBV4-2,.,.,TGTGCCAGCAGCCAATTGGGGGAACAGAGCTACGAGCAGTACTTC,CASSQLGEQSYEQYF
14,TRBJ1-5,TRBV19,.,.,TGTGCCAGTAGTATTGTGGTCTCCAATCAGCCCCAGCATTTT,CASSIVVSNQPQHF
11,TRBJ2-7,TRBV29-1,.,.,TGCAGCGTTCCCAGGGGTAACGAGCAGTACTTC,CSVPRGNEQYF
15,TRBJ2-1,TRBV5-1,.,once,TGCGCCAGCAGCTTGGCCTGGGGGGGCCTCAATGAGCAGTTCTTC,CASSLAWGGLNEQFF
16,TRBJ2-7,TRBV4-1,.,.,TGCGCCAGCAGCCAAGAGAGTCCAGGGAGTTCATACGAGCAGTACTTC,CASSQESPGSSYEQYF
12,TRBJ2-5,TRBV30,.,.,TGTGCCTGGGGACCGAACCAAGAGACCCAGTACTTC,CAWGPNQETQYF
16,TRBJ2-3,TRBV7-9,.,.,TGTGCCAGCAGCTTATACCCAGGGCCCTCCCCAGATACGCAGTATTTT,CASSLYPGPSPDTQYF